This T cell receptor (beta chain) is from a study of blood T cell repertoires in COVID-19. About the study: COVID-19 samples from acute and convalescent phases originated in the United States, Italy and Spain.

This clone occurred a few times. The CDR3 has 18 amino acids. V shed 2 bases and J 10 bases; nucleotides not matched to a gene: 16. Per germline, CDR1 LGHNA and CDR2 YNFKEQ. Profiled with immunoSEQ multiplex PCR; TCRdb holds only in-frame clones, not every one. The sample includes under 200,000 clones, less than 90% of them seen just once. The chain joins TRBV4-2 to TRBJ2-1; TRBD2 matches 11 bases. This TCR derives from a woman between 65 and 79 years old with acute or convalescent COVID-19. Specimen: peripheral blood. Here the CDR3 reads CASSQLFDPGTSGLEQFF. DNA for the CDR3: TGTGCCAGCAGCCAACTATTCGACCCCGGGACTAGCGGACTCGAGCAGTTCTTC.